The sample holds a few counts of the clone carrying this T cell receptor beta chain. Its antigen is not known. In germline, CDR1 is DFQATT, CDR2 SNEGSKA (reference sequence). This CDR3 contains 13 residues. The V end lost 4 bases, the J end lost 0 bases, and 7 bases lay between the germline ends. These data originate in a study of identical twins. TCRdb recomputed calls from the 5' RACE reads with MiXCR, one row per CDR3 protein. The repertoire holds 1.5 million to 2 million distinct CDR3 sequences, 32% seen once, with about 0.3% in the top ten. General observations from the study: Within beta out-of-frame sequences, the excess sharing observed between twins was weaker. The study found excess low generation probability among twin-shared out-of-frame alpha sequences. Cross-sectional statistical analysis was relied on for the conclusions, without the same donors being followed.

The rearrangement joins TRBV20-1 to TRBJ1-5; no clear D. The sequencing sample was made of cord blood. This TCR was sampled from a newborn girl in good health. The CDR3 region has the DNA TGCAGTGCTAAGGGAGATAGCAATCAGCCCCAGCATTTT. Its translation is CSAKGDSNQPQHF.